Presented here are 15 T cell receptor beta chains from one specimen sequenced in a study of post-analysis software for immune sequencing data. General study findings and limits: In patients, TRBV5-6, TRBV5-1 and TRBV20-1 belonged to five TRBV segments found more frequently than in controls.

Their antigens remain unidentified. Unique molecular identifiers had been added to the TCR beta cDNA libraries. From the PCR reads, TCRdb called clonotypes with MiXCR, one entry per CDR3 protein. The sample lists more than 500,000 distinct CDR3 sequences, around 34% occurring once. Sequences were obtained from blood. The receptors come from a girl under 18 with multiple sclerosis.

This clonotype was seen more than once but under ten times. This sequence joins TRBV7-2 and TRBJ1-5; perhaps TRBD1 as D (5 bases). Per germline, CDR1 SGHTA and CDR2 FQGNSA. This CDR3 spans 13 amino acids. V shed 1 base and J shed 5 bases, with 6 bases lying between them. In DNA, the CDR3 is TGTGCCAGCAGCTTAGGACAGCATCAGCCCCAGCATTTT. Its protein product is CASSLGQHQPQHF.

The chain is built from TRBV7-2 and TRBJ1-2; 7 nucleotides agree with TRBD1. Looked up from germline, CDR1 is SGHTA and CDR2 is FQGNSA. The CDR3 totals 15 residues. J lost 4 bases, V lost 0 bases, and 5 bases had no gene match. In DNA form, the CDR3 reads TGTGCCAGCAGCTTAGCCGGGACAGCTTTCTATGGCTACACCTTC. Its protein is CASSLAGTAFYGYTF.

CDR3 amino acids: CASSIHRVDNEQFF. The CDR3 nucleotides read TGTGCCAGTAGTATACACAGGGTGGACAATGAGCAGTTCTTC. The chain joins TRBV19 to TRBJ2-1; D possibly corresponds to TRBD1 (6 bases). V dropped 2 bases and J dropped 5 bases, with 10 bases sitting between them. Germline V gene data show CDR1 as LNHDA and CDR2 as SQIVND (reference sequence). The CDR3 runs to 14 residues.

This clonotype was observed a handful of times. The J gene is TRBJ2-5, the V gene TRBV9; 12 bases map to TRBD2. CDR1 is SGDLS, CDR2 YYNGEE, per germline. With V trimmed by 4 bases and J by 11 bases, 9 bases remained unmatched. This CDR3 comprises 14 residues. The CDR3 protein is CASSPRTSGEEQYF. CDR3 bases: TGTGCCAGCAGCCCCCGGACTAGCGGGGAAGAGCAGTACTTC.

The rearrangement joins TRBV29-1 to TRBJ1-1; 8 bases align to TRBD1. CDR1 and CDR2 from the germline V gene are SQVTM and ANQGSEA. Losses at the gene ends were 4 bases for V and 5 bases for J; bases not matched to a gene: 6. This CDR3 has 13 amino acids. CDR3 in amino acids: CSVVGQGGTEAFF. In DNA, the CDR3 is TGCAGCGTTGTCGGACAGGGAGGGACTGAAGCTTTCTTT.

The chain joins TRBV29-1 to TRBJ2-1, with a weak D call TRBD2 (5 bases). Between the trimmed V and J ends, which lost 7 bases and 10 bases, there was a span of 20 bases. The CDR3 is made up of 13 amino acids. CDR1 SQVTM and CDR2 ANQGSEA come from the germline V gene. In DNA, the CDR3 is TGCAGCGCTGCCGCCAGCGTGAGCGGAGAGCAGTTCTTC. This sequence encodes CSAAASVSGEQFF.

This clonotype was detected once. The chain uses TRBV20-1 and TRBJ2-5, with D possibly TRBD1 on 6 matching bases. Germline CDR1 reads DFQATT; CDR2 reads SNEGSKA (reference sequence). V dropped 5 bases and J dropped 2 bases, with 12 bases sitting between them. The CDR3 runs to 13 residues. The CDR3, as DNA: TGCAGTGCTTACCTCGGACAGCAAGAGACCCAGTACTTC. It codes for CSAYLGQQETQYF.

The sample holds a few counts of this clonotype. V usage is TRBV12-3 or TRBV12-4 and J usage is TRBJ2-7; D remains unclear. This CDR3 spans 15 amino acids. V dropped 7 bases and J dropped 0 bases, with 16 bases sitting between them. The CDR3 sequence is CASTRSWPSSYEQYF. CDR3 nucleotide sequence: TGTGCCAGCACCAGATCGTGGCCAAGCTCCTACGAGCAGTACTTC.

This clonotype was detected a few times. This chain links TRBV28 with TRBJ1-1; weak D call: TRBD1 (6 bases). This CDR3 is 10 amino acids long. CDR1 is MDHEN and CDR2 is SYDVKM in the germline V gene. The germline V and J ends were trimmed by 8 bases and 10 bases, with 11 bases remaining between them. CDR3 sequence reads: CASAGASAFF. The CDR3 nucleotides read TGTGCCAGCGCGGGGGCGTCAGCTTTCTTT.

A remark on this clonotype: A much larger clone lies a single base off, so this may be a read error. V gene TRBV5-1 combines with J gene TRBJ2-7, with TRBD1 identical over 7 bases. The CDR3 spans 14 residues. Trimming cost V 4 bases and J 0 bases; bases outside gene matches: 4. CDR1 SGHRS and CDR2 YFSETQ come from the germline V gene. Here the CDR3 DNA reads TGCGCCAGCAGCCCGGGACAGACCTCCTACGAGCAGTACTTC. It specifies CASSPGQTSYEQYF.

V is TRBV5-1 and J is TRBJ2-2; 8 nucleotides line up with TRBD1. The CDR3 is made up of 16 amino acids. Germline V gene data show CDR1 as SGHRS and CDR2 as YFSETQ. V lost 0 bases and J lost 3; bases outside the gene matches: 4. CDR3 coding DNA: TGCGCCAGCAGCTTGGGGGGGACAGGTTACACCGGGGAGCTGTTTTTT. Its protein is CASSLGGTGYTGELFF.

Comments on this clonotype: This may arise from a read error, as a much more abundant clone is one base away. V is TRBV2 and J is TRBJ2-4; D not certain. The germline gives CDR1 SNHLY, CDR2 FYNNEI. V was clipped by 3 bases and J by 3 bases, with 9 bases between them. The CDR3 is 14 residues long. CDR3 loop: CASSDYIVKNIQYF. DNA of the CDR3: TGTGCCAGCAGTGATTACATAGTCAAAAACATTCAGTACTTC.

This sequence joins TRBV7-3 and TRBJ1-5; no firm D call. CDR3 length: 17 residues. Trimming removed 5 bases from V and 3 bases from J, with 20 bases in between. Germline CDR1 reads SGHTA; CDR2 reads FQGTGA. Here the CDR3 DNA reads TGTGCCAGCAGCGCTCGAGGCATAATAATCCCCAATCAGCCCCAGCATTTT. Its translation: CASSARGIIIPNQPQHF.

The V gene is TRBV12-3 or TRBV12-4, the J gene TRBJ2-2, with D uncertain. V lost 5 bases and J lost 4, with 14 bases in between. The CDR3 runs to 15 residues. The DNA of the CDR3 is TGTGCCAGCAGTCCCTCGGCGCCAGTCACCGGGGAGCTGTTTTTT. Encoded protein: CASSPSAPVTGELFF.

This clonotype showed up just a few times. The rearrangement joins TRBV7-8 to TRBJ2-6, with 9 nucleotides matching TRBD1. J was trimmed by 1 base and V by 2 bases; bases with no gene match: 9. Germline lookup yields CDR1 SGHVS and CDR2 FQNEAQ. The CDR3 consists of 19 residues. CDR3 region: CASSLLAGTGTSGANVLTF. The DNA for the CDR3 is TGTGCCAGCAGCTTATTGGCCGGGACAGGGACGTCTGGGGCCAACGTCCTGACTTTC.